This is a list of T cell receptor beta chains from one sample in a study of human T cells and chemical hapten exposure. TCRdb independently ran MiXCR on the RACE reads; one entry per CDR3 protein. The sample yields 130,000 or so distinct CDR3 sequences, roughly 9% seen once. The specimen was whole blood. The receptors stem from a male donor in good health. Some clones in this sample may be carry-over from other donors' samples. Each CDR3 is given with its conserved first and last residue.

>13|TRBJ2-5|TRBV7-2
CASSIHREQTQYF
>15|TRBJ1-1|TRBV3-1
CASSHDGALNTEAFF
>16|TRBJ1-6|TRBV10-3
CAISESGFRNNSPLHF
>12|TRBJ2-7|TRBV20-1
CSAVGNAYEQYF
>13|TRBJ2-7|TRBV10-3
CAISESDGYEQYF
>18|TRBJ2-7|TRBV2
CASRGLAGGPAGSYEQYF
>12|TRBJ2-7|TRBV6-1
CASSDWRGSRYF
>12|TRBJ2-1|TRBV14
CASSTRDNEQFF
>12|TRBJ1-1|TRBV5-1
CASSPGQGVAFF
>15|TRBJ1-5|TRBV20-1
CSARDVFDSNQPQHF
>15|TRBJ2-3|TRBV12-3/TRBV12-4
CASSLGLAGGTTQYF
>14|TRBJ1-5|TRBV20-1
CSAGRDYSNQPQHF
>14|TRBJ1-1|TRBV6-5
CASSSQGSPGAAFF
>12|TRBJ2-1|TRBV6-5
CASSLTPNEQFF
>16|TRBJ2-1|TRBV24-1
CATSDSGGGSMDEQFF
>15|TRBJ2-2|TRBV11-1
CASSLAGGPTGELFF
>15|TRBJ2-5|TRBV5-1
CASSRGRVIEETQYF
>13|TRBJ1-5|TRBV7-6
CASSLSMRQPQHF
>15|TRBJ2-2|TRBV7-2
CASSFLGTHTGELFF
>21|TRBJ2-7|TRBV5-5
CASSLGTPPGLAGGLRYEQYF
>17|TRBJ2-1|TRBV4-2
CASSQVRPLAVDNEQFF
>14|TRBJ1-1|TRBV7-8
CASSLDGLGTEAFF
>15|TRBJ2-1|TRBV25-1
CASGEGQGGYNEQFF
>15|TRBJ2-1|TRBV12-3/TRBV12-4
CASTSGESSYNEQFF
>15|TRBJ1-1|TRBV12-5
CASGLADRGETEAFF
>15|TRBJ1-6|TRBV9
CASSPTGDHNSPLHF
>14|TRBJ2-3|TRBV29-1
CSVEGQSSTDTQYF
>12|TRBJ2-1|TRBV7-8
CASSLGVEEQFF
>16|TRBJ2-1|TRBV3-1
CASSQEGGTTASGQFF
>13|TRBJ2-7|TRBV20-1
CSARVRGTYEQYF
>18|TRBJ1-5|TRBV6-5
CASSPKGSGTGRDQPQHF
>15|TRBJ1-2|TRBV2
CASSGLRAPNYGYTF
>11|TRBJ2-7|TRBV4-1
CASSLGQLQYF
>15|TRBJ2-1|TRBV5-5
CASSWTGISYNEQFF
>18|TRBJ2-3|TRBV3-1
CASSQDQTGLDPTDTQYF
>14|TRBJ2-7|TRBV5-4
CASSFLYRGNEQYF
>15|TRBJ2-1|TRBV19
CASTQREASYNEQFF
>17|TRBJ2-4|TRBV20-1
CSAWDYYSSLAKNIQYF
>14|TRBJ1-2|TRBV11-2
CASSPGTGGSGYTF
>13|TRBJ2-1|TRBV7-9
CASSSPAGNEQFF
>16|TRBJ1-4|TRBV25-1
CASSEGAEATNEKLFF
>16|TRBJ2-7|TRBV6-2/TRBV6-3
CASSYSKYRRGYEQYF
>17|TRBJ2-2|TRBV12-3/TRBV12-4
CASRSRLAGANTGELFF
>13|TRBJ1-1|TRBV3-1
CASSQAPNTEAFF